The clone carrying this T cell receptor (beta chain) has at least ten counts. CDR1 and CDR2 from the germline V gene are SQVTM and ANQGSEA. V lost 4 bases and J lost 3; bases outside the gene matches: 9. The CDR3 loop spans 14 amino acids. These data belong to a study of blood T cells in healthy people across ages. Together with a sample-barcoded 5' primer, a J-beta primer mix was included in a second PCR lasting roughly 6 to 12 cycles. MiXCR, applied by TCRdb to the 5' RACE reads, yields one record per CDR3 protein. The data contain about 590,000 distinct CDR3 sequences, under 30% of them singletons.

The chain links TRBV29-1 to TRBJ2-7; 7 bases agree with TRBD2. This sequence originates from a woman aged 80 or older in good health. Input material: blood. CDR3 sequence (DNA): TGCAGCGTTGGTGGCTCTCGCGGGGGCTACGAGCAGTACTTC. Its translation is CSVGGSRGGYEQYF.